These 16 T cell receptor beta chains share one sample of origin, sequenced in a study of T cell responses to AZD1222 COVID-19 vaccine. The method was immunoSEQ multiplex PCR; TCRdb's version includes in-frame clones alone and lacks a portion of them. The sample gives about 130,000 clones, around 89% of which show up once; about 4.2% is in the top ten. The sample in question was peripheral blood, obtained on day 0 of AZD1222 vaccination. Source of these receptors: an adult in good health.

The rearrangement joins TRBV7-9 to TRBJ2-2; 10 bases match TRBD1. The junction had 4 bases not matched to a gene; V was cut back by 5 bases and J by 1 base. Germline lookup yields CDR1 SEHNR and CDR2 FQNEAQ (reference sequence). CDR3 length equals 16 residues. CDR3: CASSRGTGENTGELFF. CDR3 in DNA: TGTGCCAGCAGCCGGGGGACAGGGGAGAACACCGGGGAGCTGTTTTTT.

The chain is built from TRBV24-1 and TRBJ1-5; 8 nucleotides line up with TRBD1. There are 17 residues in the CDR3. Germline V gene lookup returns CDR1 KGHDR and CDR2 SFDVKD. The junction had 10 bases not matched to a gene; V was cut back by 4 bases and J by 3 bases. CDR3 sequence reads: CATSDSRTGRNNQPQHF. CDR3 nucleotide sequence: TGTGCCACCAGTGACTCGAGGACAGGGAGGAACAATCAGCCCCAGCATTTT.

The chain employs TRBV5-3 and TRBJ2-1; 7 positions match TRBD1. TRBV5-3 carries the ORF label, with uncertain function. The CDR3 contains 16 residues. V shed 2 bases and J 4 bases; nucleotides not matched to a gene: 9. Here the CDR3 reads CARSFHLQGDYNEQFF. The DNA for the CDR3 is TGTGCCAGAAGCTTCCACCTCCAGGGGGATTACAATGAGCAGTTCTTC.

CDR3 in amino acids: CASSIGASGTDTQYF. CDR3 nucleotide sequence: TGTGCCAGTAGTATTGGGGCTAGCGGCACAGATACGCAGTATTTT. The chain uses TRBV19 and TRBJ2-3; D might be TRBD2 (6 bases). This CDR3 region has 15 residues. Germline CDR1 LNHDA, CDR2 SQIVND (reference sequence). V shed 3 bases and J shed 1 base, with 11 bases lying between them.

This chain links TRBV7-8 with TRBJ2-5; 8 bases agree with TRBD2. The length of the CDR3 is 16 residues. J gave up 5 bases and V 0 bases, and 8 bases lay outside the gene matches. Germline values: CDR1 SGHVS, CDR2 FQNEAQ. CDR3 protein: CASSLAPGGARETQYF. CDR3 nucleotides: TGTGCCAGCAGCTTAGCGCCCGGGGGGGCCCGGGAGACCCAGTACTTC.

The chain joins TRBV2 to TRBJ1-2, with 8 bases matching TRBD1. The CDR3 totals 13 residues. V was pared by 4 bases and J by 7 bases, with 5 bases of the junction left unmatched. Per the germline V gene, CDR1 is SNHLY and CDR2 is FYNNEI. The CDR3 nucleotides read TGTGCCAGCAGTGGGCAGGGGGCTAGTGGCTACACCTTC. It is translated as CASSGQGASGYTF. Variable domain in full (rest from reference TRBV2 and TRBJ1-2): EPEVTQTPSHQVTQMGQEVILRCVPISNHLYFYWYRQILGQKVEFLVSFYNNEISEKSEIFDDQFSVERPDGSNFTLKIRSTKLEDSAMYFCASSGQGASGYTFGSGTRLTVV.

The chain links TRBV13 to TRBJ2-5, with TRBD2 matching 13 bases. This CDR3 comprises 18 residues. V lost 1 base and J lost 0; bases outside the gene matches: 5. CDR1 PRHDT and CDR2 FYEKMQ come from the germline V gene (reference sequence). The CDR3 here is CASSLAGLAGSYQETQYF. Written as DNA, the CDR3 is TGTGCCAGCAGCTTAGCGGGACTAGCGGGAAGCTACCAAGAGACCCAGTACTTC.

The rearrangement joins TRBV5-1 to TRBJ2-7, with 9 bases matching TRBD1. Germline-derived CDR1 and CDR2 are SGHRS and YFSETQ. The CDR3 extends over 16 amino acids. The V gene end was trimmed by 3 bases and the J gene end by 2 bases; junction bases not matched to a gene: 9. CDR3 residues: CASSSSRDRVPYEQYF. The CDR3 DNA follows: TGCGCCAGCAGCTCCAGCCGGGACAGGGTCCCCTACGAGCAGTACTTC.

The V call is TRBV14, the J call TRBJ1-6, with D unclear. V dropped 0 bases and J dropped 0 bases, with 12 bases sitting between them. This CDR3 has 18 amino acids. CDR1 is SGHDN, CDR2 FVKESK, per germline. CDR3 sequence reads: CASSQEDRASSYNSPLHF. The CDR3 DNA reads TGTGCCAGCAGCCAAGAAGATAGGGCCAGCTCCTATAATTCACCCCTCCACTTT.

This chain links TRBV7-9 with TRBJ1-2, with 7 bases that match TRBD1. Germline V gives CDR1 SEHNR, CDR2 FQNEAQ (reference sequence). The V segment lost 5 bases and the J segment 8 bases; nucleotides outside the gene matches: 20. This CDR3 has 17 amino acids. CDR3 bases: TGTGCCAGCAGCAAGGGACAGACCCGACCCGGAGAGGGGGGCTACACCTTC. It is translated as CASSKGQTRPGEGGYTF. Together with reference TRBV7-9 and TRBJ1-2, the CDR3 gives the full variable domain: DTGVSQNPRHKITKRGQNVTFRCDPISEHNRLYWYRQTLGQGPEFLTYFQNEAQLEKSRLLSDRFSAERPKGSFSTLEIQRTEQGDSAMYLCASSKGQTRPGEGGYTFGSGTRLTVV.

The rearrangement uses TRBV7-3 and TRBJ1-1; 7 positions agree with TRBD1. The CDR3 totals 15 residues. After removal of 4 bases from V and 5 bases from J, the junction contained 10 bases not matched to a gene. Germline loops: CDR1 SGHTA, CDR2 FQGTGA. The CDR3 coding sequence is TGTGCCAGCAGCTCAGGGACAGCTTCAGCGACTGAAGCTTTCTTT. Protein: CASSSGTASATEAFF.

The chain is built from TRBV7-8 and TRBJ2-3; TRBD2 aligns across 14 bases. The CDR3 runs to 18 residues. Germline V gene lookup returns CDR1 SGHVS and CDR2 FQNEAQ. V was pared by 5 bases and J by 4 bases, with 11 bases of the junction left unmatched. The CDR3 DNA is TGTGCCAGCAGCCAGGGACTAGCGGGGGTACGAAGCGCAGATACGCAGTATTTT. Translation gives CASSQGLAGVRSADTQYF.

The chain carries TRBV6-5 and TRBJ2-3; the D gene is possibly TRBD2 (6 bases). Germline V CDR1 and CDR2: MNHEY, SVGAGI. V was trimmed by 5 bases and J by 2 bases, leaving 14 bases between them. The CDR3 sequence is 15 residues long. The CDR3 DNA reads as TGTGCCAGCAGTCTGCTGGGGGAGGACACAGATACGCAGTATTTT. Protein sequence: CASSLLGEDTDTQYF.

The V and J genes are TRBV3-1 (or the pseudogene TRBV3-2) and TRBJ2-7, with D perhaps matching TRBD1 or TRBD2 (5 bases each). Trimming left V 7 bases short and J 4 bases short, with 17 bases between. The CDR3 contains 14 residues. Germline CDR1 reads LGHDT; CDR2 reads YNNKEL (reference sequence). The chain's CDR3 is CASTRGGQRYEQYF. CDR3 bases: TGTGCCAGCACCCGAGGAGGACAAAGATACGAGCAGTACTTC.

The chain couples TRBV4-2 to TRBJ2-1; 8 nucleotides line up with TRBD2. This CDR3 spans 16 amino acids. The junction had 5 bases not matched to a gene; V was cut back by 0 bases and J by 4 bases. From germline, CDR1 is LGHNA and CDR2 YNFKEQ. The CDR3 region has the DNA TGTGCCAGCAGCCAAGATGGTAGCGGGGCGTACAATGAGCAGTTCTTC. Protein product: CASSQDGSGAYNEQFF.

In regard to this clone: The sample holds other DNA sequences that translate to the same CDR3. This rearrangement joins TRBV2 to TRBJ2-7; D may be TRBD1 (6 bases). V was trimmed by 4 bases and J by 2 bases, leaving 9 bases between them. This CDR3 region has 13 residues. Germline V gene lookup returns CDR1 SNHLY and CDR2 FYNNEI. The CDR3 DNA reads TGTGCCAGCAGTGGGCAGGGGCCCTACGAGCAGTACTTC. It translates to CASSGQGPYEQYF. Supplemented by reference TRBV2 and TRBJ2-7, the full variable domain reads EPEVTQTPSHQVTQMGQEVILRCVPISNHLYFYWYRQILGQKVEFLVSFYNNEISEKSEIFDDQFSVERPDGSNFTLKIRSTKLEDSAMYFCASSGQGPYEQYFGPGTRLTVT.